Presented here are 29 T cell receptor beta chains from one specimen sequenced in a study of blood T cell repertoires in COVID-19. Libraries were prepared by immunoSEQ multiplex PCR; TCRdb keeps only in-frame clonotypes and omits some of them. The sample records about 120,000 clones, around 80% being singletons. The source material was peripheral blood. All receptors come from an older man with acute or convalescent COVID-19.

In this sample, this clone turned up once. The chain has TRBV18 and TRBJ1-5; TRBD1 matches 9 bases. The CDR3 runs to 15 residues. Looked up from germline, CDR1 is KGHSH and CDR2 is LQKENI. Germline trimming cut 3 bases from V and 3 bases from J; bases unmatched to any gene: 3. The CDR3 DNA reads as TGTGCCAGCTCACCGGGGACAGGGAACAATCAGCCCCAGCATTTT. The encoded protein is CASSPGTGNNQPQHF.

The gene calls are TRBV18 and TRBJ1-2, with 7 bases that match TRBD1. Germline V gene data show CDR1 as KGHSH and CDR2 as LQKENI. This CDR3 is built from 15 residues. With 5 bases clipped from V and 6 bases from J, the junction kept 12 bases outside the gene matches. The CDR3 nucleotides are TGTGCCAGCTCAACCACGTACAGGGGCTCCGATGGCTACACCTTC. Translated, it gives CASSTTYRGSDGYTF.

This chain uses TRBV13 with TRBJ1-6; 7 bases fit TRBD1. CDR3 length: 17 amino acids. With 6 bases clipped from V and 7 bases from J, the junction kept 15 bases outside the gene matches. Germline CDR1 PRHDT, CDR2 FYEKMQ (reference sequence). The CDR3 DNA reads TGTGCCAGCAGTTTGGGCGGGTGGACAGGCGAGAATTCACCCCTCCACTTT. Its protein product is CASSLGGWTGENSPLHF.

Here the CDR3 DNA reads TGCGCCAGCAGCTTGGCGGGGGTCCCCGGGGAGCTGTTTTTT. Translation gives CASSLAGVPGELFF. V usage is TRBV5-1 and J usage is TRBJ2-2; maybe TRBD2 (6 bases). Germline CDR1 reads SGHRS; CDR2 reads YFSETQ. CDR3 length: 14 residues. The V and J ends lost 0 bases and 6 bases respectively, with 9 bases between them. The full variable domain, completed using reference TRBV5-1 and TRBJ2-2, is KAGVTQTPRYLIKTRGQQVTLSCSPISGHRSVSWYQQTPGQGLQFLFEYFSETQRNKGNFPGRFSGRQFSNSRSEMNVSTLELGDSALYLCASSLAGVPGELFFGEGSRLTVL.

The CDR3 sequence is CASSSGQGSSYEQYF. CDR3 in DNA: TGTGCCAGCAGCTCGGGACAGGGGTCCTCCTACGAGCAGTACTTC. J is TRBJ2-7 and V is TRBV5-4; 10 bases fit TRBD1. Germline CDR1 SGHNT, CDR2 YYREEE (reference sequence). The CDR3 is 15 residues long. V shed 3 bases, J shed 0 bases, and the junction held 3 bases outside the gene matches.

J is TRBJ2-5 and V is TRBV5-1, with 9 nucleotides matching TRBD1. The CDR3 sequence is 17 residues long. Looked up from germline, CDR1 is SGHRS and CDR2 is YFSETQ. V was pared by 0 bases and J by 1 base, with 7 bases of the junction left unmatched. The CDR3 DNA follows: TGCGCCAGCAGCTTGGTAGGGGGGACAGGGAGCCAAGAGACCCAGTACTTC. Amino acids: CASSLVGGTGSQETQYF.

The genes are TRBV6-5 and TRBJ2-7, with D unresolved. From germline, CDR1 is MNHEY and CDR2 SVGAGI. The V gene lost 4 bases and the J gene lost 3 bases, with 16 bases spanning the gap. This CDR3 comprises 15 residues. The CDR3 sequence: CASSSPETSYYEQYF. The CDR3 coding sequence is TGTGCCAGCAGTTCCCCGGAGACCTCCTACTACGAGCAGTACTTC.

This chain joins TRBV20-1 and TRBJ1-4; D call uncertain. The V gene's germline CDR1 is DFQATT and CDR2 SNEGSKA (reference sequence). Between the trimmed V and J ends, which lost 3 bases and 8 bases, there was a span of 13 bases. The CDR3 contains 13 residues. The CDR3 DNA reads TGCAGTGCTAGTACCGGGGAACGAGAAAAACTGTTTTTT. Translating it yields CSASTGEREKLFF.

The chain is built from TRBV5-1 and TRBJ2-7; 10 nucleotides agree with TRBD2. CDR3 length equals 14 residues. V trimming: 3 bases; J trimming: 2 bases; junction bases outside the gene matches: 2. Germline V gives CDR1 SGHRS, CDR2 YFSETQ. As DNA, the CDR3 is TGCGCCAGCAGCTCGGGACTAGCGACCTACGAGCAGTACTTC. Encoded protein: CASSSGLATYEQYF.

This chain connects TRBV7-3 to TRBJ2-3, with 10 bases lining up with TRBD2. CDR1 is SGHTA and CDR2 is FQGTGA in the germline V gene. V was clipped by 1 base and J by 4 bases; unmatched bases: 2. This CDR3 spans 15 amino acids. This CDR3 is CASSLKRGGADTQYF. The CDR3 DNA is TGTGCCAGCAGCTTAAAGCGGGGGGGAGCAGATACGCAGTATTTT.

This chain joins TRBV5-1 and TRBJ1-1; no reliable D call. The CDR3 is 21 residues long. Germline V gene sequence: CDR1 SGHRS, CDR2 YFSETQ. The ends were cut back, 4 bases at V and 8 bases at J, with 39 bases in the middle. The DNA for the CDR3 is TGCGCCAGCAGCATAGGACCGGACTTTCGTTTTCCCCGTGCTCTCGGTCAAGAAGCTTTCTTT. Protein: CASSIGPDFRFPRALGQEAFF.

This clone was found a few times. The gene calls are TRBV18 and TRBJ1-2, with D possibly being TRBD1 (5 bases). Looked up from germline, CDR1 is KGHSH and CDR2 is LQKENI. CDR3 length equals 14 residues. Trimming removed 4 bases at V and 2 bases at J, with 11 bases between. DNA for the CDR3: TGTGCCAGCTCACGGGCTGGGGCGAACTATGGCTACACCTTC. Amino acid sequence: CASSRAGANYGYTF.

V is TRBV6-1 and J is TRBJ2-7; TRBD1 aligns across 8 bases. CDR3 length: 16 amino acids. V gave up 0 bases and J gave up 7 bases; unmatched junction bases: 11. From germline, CDR1 is MNHNS and CDR2 SASEGT. CDR3 in amino acids: CASSEARAQGAREQYF. The DNA for the CDR3 is TGTGCCAGCAGTGAAGCGAGGGCGCAGGGGGCTCGGGAGCAGTACTTC.

The rearrangement uses TRBV7-9 and TRBJ2-1; 8 bases line up with TRBD1. CDR1 is SEHNR and CDR2 is FQNEAQ in the germline V gene (reference sequence). The CDR3 consists of 17 residues. V shed 1 base and J 4 bases; nucleotides not matched to a gene: 9. The CDR3 nucleotides are TGTGCCAGCAGCTTAGACAGGGGGGCCAGGGGGTACAATGAGCAGTTCTTC. Its translation: CASSLDRGARGYNEQFF.

In DNA form, the CDR3 reads TGTGCCAGCTCCCTATGGGAGGGTGGCTACACCTTC. It yields the protein CASSLWEGGYTF. This chain connects TRBV6-5 to TRBJ1-2; D not certain. Germline assignment: CDR1 MNHEY and CDR2 SVGAGI. This CDR3 has 12 amino acids. Trimming took off 8 bases at V and 7 bases at J, with 14 bases between the two ends.

The rearrangement uses TRBV3-1 (or the pseudogene TRBV3-2) and TRBJ2-3; maybe TRBD1 (6 bases). The V and J ends lost 5 bases and 4 bases respectively, with 10 bases between them. Germline assignment: CDR1 LGHDT and CDR2 YNNKEL (reference sequence). This CDR3 is built from 13 residues. The CDR3 DNA reads as TGTGCCAGCAGCAGAACAGGGTCAGATACGCAGTATTTT. This gives the protein CASSRTGSDTQYF.

CDR3 region: CASSLLWTGRGTEAFF. The DNA of the CDR3 is TGTGCCAGCAGCCTCCTCTGGACAGGGCGGGGCACTGAAGCTTTCTTT. J is TRBJ1-1 and V is TRBV11-2; 8 bases are a match to TRBD1. CDR3 length: 16 amino acids. With V trimmed by 5 bases and J by 4 bases, 12 bases remained unmatched. Germline CDR1 SGHAT, CDR2 FQNNGV.

V gene TRBV7-3 combines with J gene TRBJ2-7; 9 bases align to TRBD2. The CDR3 runs 14 residues. CDR1 SGHTA and CDR2 FQGTGA come from the germline V gene. The junction had 3 bases not matched to a gene; V was cut back by 2 bases and J by 4 bases. DNA of the CDR3: TGTGCCAGCAGCTTAGGCGGGGGGGCATACGAGCAGTACTTC. Residues: CASSLGGGAYEQYF.

V usage is TRBV7-9 and J usage is TRBJ1-3; TRBD1 matches at 8 bases. The CDR3 spans 16 residues. Losses at the gene ends were 5 bases for V and 8 bases for J; bases not matched to a gene: 14. The germline gives CDR1 SEHNR, CDR2 FQNEAQ (reference sequence). Here the CDR3 DNA reads TGTGCCAGCAGCCCCCTCGGGAGACAGGGGACAGACACCATATATTTT. Encoded protein: CASSPLGRQGTDTIYF.

This clone was observed a few times. The chain uses TRBV4-1 and TRBJ1-4; possible D gene TRBD1, 5 bases. The V end was cut by 4 bases, the J end by 11 bases, with 11 bases between. Germline assignment: CDR1 MGHRA and CDR2 YSYEKL. CDR3 length: 12 amino acids. CDR3 in amino acids: CASSLLGHKLFF. The CDR3, as DNA: TGCGCCAGCAGCCTCCTAGGACACAAACTGTTTTTT.

This chain joins TRBV11-1 and TRBJ1-1, with 9 bases that match TRBD1. Germline V lookup: CDR1 SGHAT, CDR2 FQDESV (reference sequence). This CDR3 is built from 15 residues. V was pared by 2 bases and J by 4 bases, with 5 bases of the junction left unmatched. CDR3 nucleotides: TGTGCCAGCAGCTTAAGACAGGGGGTAGGCACTGAAGCTTTCTTT. Encoded protein: CASSLRQGVGTEAFF.

The V gene is TRBV6-6, the J gene TRBJ1-4; D might be TRBD1 (5 bases). This CDR3 has 16 amino acids. The germline V and J ends were trimmed by 6 bases and 0 bases, with 14 bases remaining between them. Germline V CDR1 and CDR2: MNHNY, SVGAGI (reference sequence). CDR3 nucleotide sequence: TGTGCCAGCAGCCCCAGACAGACTGCAACTAATGAAAAACTGTTTTTT. It specifies CASSPRQTATNEKLFF.

The chain joins TRBV19 to TRBJ2-7; D possibly corresponds to TRBD1 (5 bases). The V gene's germline CDR1 is LNHDA and CDR2 SQIVND (reference sequence). The CDR3 has 14 residues. V was trimmed by 7 bases and J by 0 bases, leaving 13 bases between them. The CDR3 loop reads CASKAQGSSYEQYF. In nucleotides, the CDR3 is TGTGCCAGTAAAGCCCAGGGCAGCTCCTACGAGCAGTACTTC. Full variable domain (rest looked up from reference TRBV19 and TRBJ2-7): DGGITQSPKYLFRKEGQNVTLSCEQNLNHDAMYWYRQDPGQGLRLIYYSQIVNDFQKGDIAEGYSVSREKKESFPLTVTSAQKNPTAFYLCASKAQGSSYEQYFGPGTRLTVT.

V gene TRBV18 combines with J gene TRBJ2-5; tentatively, D is TRBD1 (6 bases). The germline CDR1 and CDR2 sequences are KGHSH and LQKENI. CDR3 length: 14 amino acids. V gave up 1 base and J gave up 2 bases, with 8 bases separating them. The chain's CDR3 is CASSPQGTQETQYF. The CDR3 bases are TGTGCCAGCTCACCACAGGGGACACAAGAGACCCAGTACTTC.

In this sample, this clone is medium-sized. The sample contains more than one DNA sequence encoding this CDR3. The J gene is TRBJ2-7, the V gene TRBV5-1, with 8 bases identical to TRBD1. The CDR3 contains 14 residues. V was pared by 4 bases and J by 3 bases, with 6 bases of the junction left unmatched. CDR1 and CDR2 (germline): SGHRS, YFSETQ. CDR3 residues: CASSPGTGGYEQYF. The CDR3 coding sequence is TGCGCCAGCAGCCCAGGGACAGGAGGCTACGAGCAGTACTTC.

This clone was counted ten times or more. The chain joins TRBV28 to TRBJ1-1; TRBD1 matches at 9 bases. This CDR3 is 12 amino acids long. Germline V gives CDR1 MDHEN, CDR2 SYDVKM. The trim removed 7 bases at V and 4 bases at J, leaving 1 base unmatched. CDR3 residues: CASMTGGTEAFF. The CDR3 DNA reads TGTGCCAGCATGACAGGGGGCACTGAAGCTTTCTTT.

This chain links TRBV11-2 with TRBJ2-7; 7 bases line up with TRBD2. V trimming: 5 bases; J trimming: 7 bases; junction bases outside the gene matches: 8. The CDR3 consists of 13 residues. Germline V gives CDR1 SGHAT, CDR2 FQNNGV. The CDR3 DNA reads TGTGCCAGCAGCGCACGGGGGGTCGCGGAGCAGTACTTC. Residues: CASSARGVAEQYF.

The rearrangement joins TRBV10-1 to TRBJ2-5; maybe TRBD2 (6 bases). CDR1 is WNHNN, CDR2 SYGVQD, per germline (reference sequence). This CDR3 is 14 amino acids long. Between the trimmed V and J ends, which lost 6 bases and 5 bases, there was a span of 16 bases. The chain's CDR3 is CASSPTGEWETQYF. CDR3 nucleotide sequence: TGCGCCAGCAGCCCTACGGGGGAATGGGAGACCCAGTACTTC.

This chain uses TRBV20-1 with TRBJ1-1; D gene ambiguous. Trimming cost V 5 bases and J 11 bases, with 12 bases left between them. The CDR3 extends over 10 amino acids. CDR1 and CDR2 (germline): DFQATT, SNEGSKA (reference sequence). The CDR3 sequence is CSAGRRGAFF. The CDR3 DNA follows: TGCAGTGCTGGGCGACGAGGGGCTTTCTTT.